This TCR beta chain was identified in a study of blood T cell repertoires in COVID-19. Study details: Samples of COVID-19 (acute and convalescent) were obtained from the United States, Italy and Spain.

Repertoires were generated with immunoSEQ multiplex PCR, while TCRdb's copy carries only in-frame clones and drops some. The sample yields roughly 250,000 clones, 80% to 85% seen once. Material: peripheral blood. The clonotype comes from a man aged 50 to 59 with active or convalescent COVID-19.

Written as DNA, the CDR3 is TGTGCCAGCAGTTTACGGGGGGAATACTACAATGAGCAGTTCTTC. It codes for CASSLRGEYYNEQFF. This chain connects TRBV28 to TRBJ2-1; TRBD2 matches 7 bases. CDR1 and CDR2 from the germline V gene are MDHEN and SYDVKM. Unmatched junction bases numbered 4, after V lost 2 bases and J lost 3 bases. CDR3 size: 15 residues.